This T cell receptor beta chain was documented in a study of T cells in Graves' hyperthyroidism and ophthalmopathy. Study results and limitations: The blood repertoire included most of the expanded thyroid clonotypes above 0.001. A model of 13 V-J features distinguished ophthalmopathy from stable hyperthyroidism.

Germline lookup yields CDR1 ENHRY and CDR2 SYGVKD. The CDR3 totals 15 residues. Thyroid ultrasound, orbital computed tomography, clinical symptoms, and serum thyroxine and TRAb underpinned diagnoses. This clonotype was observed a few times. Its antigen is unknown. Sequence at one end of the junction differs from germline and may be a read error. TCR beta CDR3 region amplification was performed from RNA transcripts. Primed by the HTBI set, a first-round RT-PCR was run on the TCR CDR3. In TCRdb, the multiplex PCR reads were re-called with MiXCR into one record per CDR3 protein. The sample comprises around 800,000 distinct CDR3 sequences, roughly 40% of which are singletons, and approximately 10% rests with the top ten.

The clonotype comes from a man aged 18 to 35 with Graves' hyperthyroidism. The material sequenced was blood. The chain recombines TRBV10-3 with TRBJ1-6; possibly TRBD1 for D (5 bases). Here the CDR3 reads CASSPGRNHNSPLHF. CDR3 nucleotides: TGTGCCAGCAGTCCAGGGAGGAACCATAATTCACCCCTCCACTTT.